This TCR beta chain is from a study of CD8+ T cells in alopecia areata. On the study more broadly: Treatment comprised oral tofacitinib, 5 to 10 mg twice daily, in treated patients.

Specified treatment: oral pan-JAK inhibitor, 5-10 mg twice daily. Germline CDR1 and CDR2: PRHDT and FYEKMQ (reference sequence). Trimming took 5 bases from V and 0 from J; bases not matched to a gene: 11. The CDR3 length is 17 residues. Extraction and reverse transcription of RNA yielded cDNA as the sequencing template. Assay: immunoSEQ multiplex PCR; the TCRdb copy retains only in-frame clones and omits some. The data hold 170,000 or so clones, with roughly 50% observed a single time. On this clone itself: Its antigen is not known.

The study, taken as a whole, reports: Scalp clonality, along with expanded CD8+ clones among the top 100, was significantly decreased by tofacitinib.

The TCR was taken from a human donor with alopecia areata. This specimen consisted of CD8+ T cells sorted from blood, obtained at week 24, from a patient treated with tofacitinib. V gene TRBV13 combines with J gene TRBJ2-7; 9 bases align to TRBD1. The CDR3 loop reads CASSPRDPGQGSYEQYF. CDR3 DNA: TGTGCCAGCAGCCCAAGGGATCCGGGACAGGGCTCCTACGAGCAGTACTTC.